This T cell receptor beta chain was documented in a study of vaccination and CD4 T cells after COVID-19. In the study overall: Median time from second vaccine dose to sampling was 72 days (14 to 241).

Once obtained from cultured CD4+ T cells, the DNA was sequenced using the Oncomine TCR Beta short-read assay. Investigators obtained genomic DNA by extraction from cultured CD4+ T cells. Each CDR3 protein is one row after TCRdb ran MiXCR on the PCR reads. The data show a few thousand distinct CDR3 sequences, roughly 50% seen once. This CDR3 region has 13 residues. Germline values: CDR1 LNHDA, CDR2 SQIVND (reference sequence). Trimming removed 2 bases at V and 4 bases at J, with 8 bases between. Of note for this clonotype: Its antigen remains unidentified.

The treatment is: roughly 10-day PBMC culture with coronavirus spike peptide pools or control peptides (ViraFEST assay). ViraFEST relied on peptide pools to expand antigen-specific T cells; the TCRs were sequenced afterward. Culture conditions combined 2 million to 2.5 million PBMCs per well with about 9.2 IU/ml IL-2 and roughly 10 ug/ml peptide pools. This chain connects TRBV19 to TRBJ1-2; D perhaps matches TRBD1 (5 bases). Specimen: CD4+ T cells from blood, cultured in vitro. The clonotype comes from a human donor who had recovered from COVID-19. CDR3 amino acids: CASSISTAYGYTF. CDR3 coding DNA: TGTGCCAGTAGTATATCGACAGCCTATGGCTACACCTTC.